The rows below give T cell receptor beta chains drawn from one sample of a study of naive and memory T cell subsets. TCRdb re-derived calls from the UMI-ligation and nested PCR reads in MiXCR, one entry per CDR3 protein. The sample includes 140,000 to 150,000 distinct CDR3 sequences, more than 15% of them seen just once. The material sequenced was naive CD4+ T cells from blood. These receptors were taken from a human donor in good health. Each CDR3 is given with its conserved first and last residue. D genes are given only for firm matches. The listing skips clone size in some rows; elsewhere it reads once, few, many or a size class.

>9|TRBJ2-1|-|TRBV29-1|-
CSVESEQFF
TGCAGCGTTGAAAGTGAGCAGTTCTTC
>17|TRBJ2-3|few|TRBV4-3|TRBD2
CASSQVLLAGSTDTQYF
TGCGCCAGCAGCCAAGTCCTTCTAGCGGGAAGTACAGATACGCAGTATTTT
>12|TRBJ1-1|-|TRBV19|-
CASSMASRVAFF
TGTGCCAGTAGTATGGCCTCTCGGGTGGCTTTCTTT
>12|TRBJ1-2|-|TRBV7-9|-
CASSEQRDGYTF
TGTGCCAGCAGCGAGCAGCGAGATGGCTACACCTTC
>13|TRBJ2-7|-|TRBV20-1|-
CSASGDTVYEQYF
TGCAGTGCTAGTGGGGACACCGTCTACGAGCAGTACTTC
>12|TRBJ2-2|-|TRBV2|-
CASGGRTGELFF
TGTGCCAGCGGCGGCCGCACCGGGGAGCTGTTTTTT
>15|TRBJ2-6|few|TRBV19|-
CASTRWPSGANVLTF
TGTGCCAGTACTCGGTGGCCCTCTGGGGCCAACGTCCTGACTTTC
>12|TRBJ2-7|few|TRBV28|TRBD2
CASSFSGSEQYF
TGTGCCAGCAGTTTCAGCGGGAGTGAGCAGTACTTC
>16|TRBJ2-3|-|TRBV6-5|TRBD2
CASSRNPGLATDTQYF
TGTGCCAGCAGCCGAAACCCGGGACTAGCAACAGATACGCAGTATTTT
>15|TRBJ2-5|few|TRBV4-1|-
CASSQGQGGQETQYF
TGCGCCAGCAGCCAGGGGCAGGGTGGGCAAGAGACCCAGTACTTC
>16|TRBJ2-2|-|TRBV12-3/TRBV12-4|-
CASSLWGPNPTGELFF
TGTGCCAGCAGTTTGTGGGGACCTAACCCAACGGGGGAGCTGTTTTTT
>16|TRBJ2-1|-|TRBV10-3|-
CAISGGSTSSYNEQFF
TGTGCCATCAGTGGGGGGAGTACCAGCTCCTACAATGAGCAGTTCTTC
>14|TRBJ1-4|-|TRBV29-1|TRBD1
CSVTPGQNNEKLFF
TGCAGCGTTACTCCGGGACAGAATAATGAAAAACTGTTTTTT
>13|TRBJ1-6|few|TRBV30|TRBD1
CAWSGQGDSPLHF
TGTGCCTGGTCCGGACAGGGCGATTCACCCCTCCACTTT
>17|TRBJ2-1|-|TRBV5-1|TRBD2
CASSLVGIAGPYNEQFF
TGCGCCAGCAGCTTGGTTGGAATAGCGGGACCATACAATGAGCAGTTCTTC
>14|TRBJ2-3|few|TRBV2|TRBD2
CASRELAATDTQYF
TGTGCCAGCAGGGAGCTAGCGGCCACAGATACGCAGTATTTT
>16|TRBJ1-4|once|TRBV20-1|-
CSARDEGWGSNEKLFF
TGCAGTGCTAGAGATGAAGGTTGGGGGTCTAATGAAAAACTGTTTTTT
>15|TRBJ1-5|-|TRBV24-1|TRBD1
CATSDRDRGNQPQHF
TGTGCCACCAGTGATCGGGACAGGGGCAATCAGCCCCAGCATTTT
>15|TRBJ2-7|-|TRBV4-2|TRBD1
CASSQPGQARYEQYF
TGTGCCAGCAGCCAACCGGGACAGGCCCGCTACGAGCAGTACTTC
>13|TRBJ1-5|few|TRBV29-1|TRBD1
CSAATGVHQPQHF
TGCAGCGCCGCAACAGGGGTGCATCAGCCCCAGCATTTT
>14|TRBJ2-2|few|TRBV7-2|-
CASSYWQGFGELFF
TGTGCCAGCAGCTATTGGCAGGGGTTCGGGGAGCTGTTTTTT
>14|TRBJ1-4|-|TRBV10-3|TRBD1
CAIRPGQGSEKLFF
TGTGCCATCAGGCCGGGACAGGGTAGTGAAAAACTGTTTTTT
>14|TRBJ2-1|many|TRBV7-9|-
CASSLGLEYNEQFF
TGTGCCAGCAGCTTAGGGCTAGAGTACAATGAGCAGTTCTTC
>13|TRBJ2-3|-|TRBV12-3/TRBV12-4|-
CASSIRLEDTQYF
TGTGCCAGCAGTATACGACTAGAAGATACGCAGTATTTT
>14|TRBJ1-5|-|TRBV20-1|-
CSAPDRYSNQPQHF
TGCAGTGCTCCCGACCGTTATAGCAATCAGCCCCAGCATTTT
>14|TRBJ2-2|few|TRBV19|-
CASISTGGTGELFF
TGTGCCAGTATCTCCACCGGGGGCACCGGGGAGCTGTTTTTT
>14|TRBJ1-2|few|TRBV5-1|-
CASSRDTGHYGYTF
TGCGCCAGCAGCCGGGATACAGGACACTATGGCTACACCTTC
>15|TRBJ1-2|few|TRBV19|TRBD1
CASSTDRQGTNGYTF
TGTGCCAGTAGTACCGACCGACAGGGAACGAATGGCTACACCTTC